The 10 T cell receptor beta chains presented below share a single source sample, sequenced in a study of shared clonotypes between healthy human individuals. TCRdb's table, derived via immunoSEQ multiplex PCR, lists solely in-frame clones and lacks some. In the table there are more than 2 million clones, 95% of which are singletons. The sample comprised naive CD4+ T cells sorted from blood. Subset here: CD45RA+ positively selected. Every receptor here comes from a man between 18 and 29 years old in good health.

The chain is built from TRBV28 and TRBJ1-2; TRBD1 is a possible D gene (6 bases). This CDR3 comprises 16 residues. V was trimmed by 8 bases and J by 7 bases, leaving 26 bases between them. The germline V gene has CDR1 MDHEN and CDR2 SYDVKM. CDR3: CASQVTQGSLQSGYTF. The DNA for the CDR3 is TGTGCCAGCCAAGTCACCCAGGGGTCTCTTCAAAGTGGCTACACCTTC.

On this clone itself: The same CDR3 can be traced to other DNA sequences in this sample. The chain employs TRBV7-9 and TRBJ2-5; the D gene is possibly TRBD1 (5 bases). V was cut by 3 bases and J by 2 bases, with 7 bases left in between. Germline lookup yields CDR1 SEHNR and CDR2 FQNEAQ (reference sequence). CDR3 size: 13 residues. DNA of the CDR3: TGTGCCAGCAGCTTCGCAGGGCAAGAGACCCAGTACTTC. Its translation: CASSFAGQETQYF.

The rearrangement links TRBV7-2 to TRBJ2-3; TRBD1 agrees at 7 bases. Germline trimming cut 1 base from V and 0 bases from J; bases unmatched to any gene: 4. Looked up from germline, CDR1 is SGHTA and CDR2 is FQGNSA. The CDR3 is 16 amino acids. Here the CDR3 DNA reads TGTGCCAGCAGCTTAGTTTACAGGGGTAGCACAGATACGCAGTATTTT. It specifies CASSLVYRGSTDTQYF.

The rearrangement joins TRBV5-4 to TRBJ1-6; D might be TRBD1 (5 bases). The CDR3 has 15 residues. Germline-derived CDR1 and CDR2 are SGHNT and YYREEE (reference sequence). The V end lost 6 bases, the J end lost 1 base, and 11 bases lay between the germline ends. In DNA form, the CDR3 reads TGTGCCAGCAATTATCAGGGTTCCTATAATTCACCCCTCCACTTT. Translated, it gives CASNYQGSYNSPLHF. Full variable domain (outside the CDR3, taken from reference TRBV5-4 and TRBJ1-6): ETGVTQSPTHLIKTRGQQVTLRCSSQSGHNTVSWYQQALGQGPQFIFQYYREEENGRGNFPPRFSGLQFPNYSSELNVNALELDDSALYLCASNYQGSYNSPLHFGNGTRLTVT.

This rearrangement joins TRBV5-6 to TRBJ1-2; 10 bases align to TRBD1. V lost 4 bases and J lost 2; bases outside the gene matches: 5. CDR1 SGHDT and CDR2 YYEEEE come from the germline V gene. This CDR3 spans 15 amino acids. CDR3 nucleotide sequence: TGTGCCAGCAGCCGGGACAGGGGAGGGAACTATGGCTACACCTTC. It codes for CASSRDRGGNYGYTF. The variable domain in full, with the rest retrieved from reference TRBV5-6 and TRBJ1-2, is DAGVTQSPTHLIKTRGQQVTLRCSPKSGHDTVSWYQQALGQGPQFIFQYYEEEERQRGNFPDRFSGHQFPNYSSELNVNALLLGDSALYLCASSRDRGGNYGYTFGSGTRLTVV.

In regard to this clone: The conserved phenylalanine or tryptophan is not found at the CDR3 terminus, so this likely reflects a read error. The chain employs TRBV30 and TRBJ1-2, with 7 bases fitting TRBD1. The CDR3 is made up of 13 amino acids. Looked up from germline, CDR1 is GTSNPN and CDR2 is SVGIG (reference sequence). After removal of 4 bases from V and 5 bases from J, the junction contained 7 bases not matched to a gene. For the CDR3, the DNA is TGTGCCTGGAAGAGAGGGGGCGGTTATGGCTACACCCTC. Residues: CAWKRGGGYGYTL.

As DNA, the CDR3 is TGTGCCAGCAGCCAAAGGCCCGGGGCTAACACTGAAGCTTTCTTT. It specifies CASSQRPGANTEAFF. The chain has TRBV28 and TRBJ1-1; tentatively, D is TRBD1 (5 bases). The germline gives CDR1 MDHEN, CDR2 SYDVKM. V shed 6 bases and J shed 2 bases, with 16 bases lying between them. The CDR3 is made up of 15 amino acids.

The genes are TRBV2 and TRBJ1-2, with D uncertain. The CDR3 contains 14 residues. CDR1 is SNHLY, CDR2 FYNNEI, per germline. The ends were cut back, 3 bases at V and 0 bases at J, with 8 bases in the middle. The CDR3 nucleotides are TGTGCCAGCAGTGACTTCAGCTCTAACTATGGCTACACCTTC. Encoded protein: CASSDFSSNYGYTF.

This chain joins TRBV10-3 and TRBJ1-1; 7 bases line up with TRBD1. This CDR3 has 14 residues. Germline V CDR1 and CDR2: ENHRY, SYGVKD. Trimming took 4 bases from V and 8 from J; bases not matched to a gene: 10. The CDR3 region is CAISGPLRGGEAFF. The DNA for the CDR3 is TGTGCCATCAGTGGCCCTCTCAGGGGGGGGGAAGCTTTCTTT.

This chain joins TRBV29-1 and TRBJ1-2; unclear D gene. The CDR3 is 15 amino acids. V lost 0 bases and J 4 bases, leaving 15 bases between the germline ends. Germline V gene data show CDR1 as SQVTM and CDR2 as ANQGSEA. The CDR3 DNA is TGCAGCGTTGAAGATCTAGTCCCAGGCGGCTATGGCTACACCTTC. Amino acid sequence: CSVEDLVPGGYGYTF.